The 9 T cell receptor beta chains presented below share a single source sample, sequenced in a study of OX40 agonist ivuxolimab in advanced cancers. Preparation of the library involved the immunoSEQ multiplex PCR assay. The immuneACCESS repertoire file appears here via TCRdb, limited to in-frame rearrangements. These files lack a portion of the clones; in checked studies, under half of the deficit traces to unresolved V genes, and the cause of the others is not known. This sample comprises about 29,000 clones, over 75% of them detected only once. Roughly 29% of the sample belongs to the ten largest clones. Source: CD4+ or CD8+ T cells sorted from blood, taken in a trial of the OX40 agonist ivuxolimab. Receptors were obtained from an adult with an advanced solid tumor such as melanoma, head and neck, liver or kidney cancer.

The chain carries TRBV4-1 and TRBJ2-5, with a possible D match to TRBD1 (5 bases). Trimming shortened V by 1 base and J by 0 bases, and 9 bases separated the two germline ends. This CDR3 spans 15 amino acids. The germline V gene has CDR1 MGHRA and CDR2 YSYEKL. In nucleotides, the CDR3 is TGCGCCAGCAGCCAAGTTAACAGGTACCAAGAGACCCAGTACTTC. This sequence encodes CASSQVNRYQETQYF.

This chain joins TRBV28 and TRBJ1-5; D uncertain. The CDR3 has 15 amino acids. The ends were cut back, 1 base at V and 3 bases at J, with 10 bases in the middle. CDR1 and CDR2 from the germline V gene are MDHEN and SYDVKM. The DNA of the CDR3 is TGTGCCAGCAGTTTATCGGACCAGTACAATCAGCCCCAGCATTTT. The encoded protein is CASSLSDQYNQPQHF.

The chain employs TRBV10-3 and TRBJ1-1, with D uncertain. Between the trimmed V and J ends, which lost 2 bases and 8 bases, there was a span of 18 bases. Germline assignment: CDR1 ENHRY and CDR2 SYGVKD. The length of the CDR3 is 15 residues. CDR3 in DNA: TGTGCCATCAGTGAGGTGGGTGACGGACTGAAAGAAGCTTTCTTT. Translation: CAISEVGDGLKEAFF.

The V gene is TRBV9, the J gene TRBJ2-1; 11 bases match TRBD1. The CDR3 consists of 16 residues. Germline V lookup: CDR1 SGDLS, CDR2 YYNGEE. V was pared by 4 bases and J by 0 bases, with 3 bases of the junction left unmatched. The CDR3 sequence: CASSPGTGGSYNEQFF. The CDR3 DNA sequence: TGTGCCAGCAGCCCAGGGACAGGGGGCTCCTACAATGAGCAGTTCTTC.

This clone was counted between two and nine times. This rearrangement joins TRBV5-1 to TRBJ1-3, with D possibly matching TRBD1 (6 bases). The CDR3 runs to 16 residues. With 4 bases removed from V and 4 bases from J, the gap between germline ends came to 18 bases. CDR1 and CDR2 from the germline V gene are SGHRS and YFSETQ. CDR3 in amino acids: CASSGSTGMAGNTIYF. Written as DNA, the CDR3 is TGCGCCAGCAGCGGTAGTACAGGGATGGCCGGAAACACCATATATTTT.

This chain uses TRBV29-1 with TRBJ2-1; no clear D. V was pared by 2 bases and J by 1 base, with 3 bases between. The germline V gene encodes CDR1 SQVTM and CDR2 ANQGSEA. The CDR3 runs to 12 residues. CDR3 in amino acids: CSVEFSYNEQFF. The CDR3 DNA sequence: TGCAGCGTTGAATTTTCCTACAATGAGCAGTTCTTC.

This clone has more than one count but fewer than ten. The chain joins TRBV15 to TRBJ1-5, with a weak D call TRBD1 (6 bases). The CDR3 consists of 15 residues. Germline V gene sequence: CDR1 LNHNV, CDR2 YYDKDF (reference sequence). V dropped 3 bases and J dropped 4 bases, with 13 bases sitting between them. CDR3 loop: CATSRARGGNQPQHF. CDR3 sequence (DNA): TGTGCCACCAGCAGGGCGAGAGGGGGGAATCAGCCCCAGCATTTT.

The V call is TRBV13, the J call TRBJ2-1; TRBD2 aligns across 7 bases. J gave up 9 bases and V 6 bases, and 2 bases lay outside the gene matches. The CDR3 runs 11 residues. CDR1 and CDR2 (germline): PRHDT, FYEKMQ (reference sequence). CDR3 in amino acids: CASRGGTEQFF. Written as DNA, the CDR3 is TGTGCCAGCAGGGGAGGGACTGAGCAGTTCTTC.

The gene calls are TRBV28 and TRBJ2-3, with 11 bases that match TRBD1. CDR3 length equals 17 residues. Trimming at V came to 3 bases and at J to 5 bases, leaving 10 bases not matched to a gene. Looked up from germline, CDR1 is MDHEN and CDR2 is SYDVKM. The CDR3 DNA sequence: TGTGCCAGCAGTTTTTTTGCCCCCGGGACAGGGGGAGATACGCAGTATTTT. This sequence encodes CASSFFAPGTGGDTQYF.